This TCR beta chain was documented in a study of CD8 T cells in Susac syndrome. The V and J ends lost 5 bases and 5 bases respectively, with 12 bases between them. CDR1 and CDR2 from the germline V gene are LNHDA and SQIVND (reference sequence). The CDR3 covers 14 residues. This clonotype has just one count. Random hexamers were used to reverse transcribe the RNA input (roughly 0.5 to 1 ug). Amplification of TCR beta CDR3 by immunoSEQ multiplex PCR spanned 54 Vbeta and 13 Jbeta. Using its own MiXCR run on the immunoSEQ multiplex PCR reads, TCRdb lists one record per CDR3 protein. The table has some 450,000 distinct CDR3 sequences, 75% to 90% seen once; the top ten hold approximately 0.12%.

The sequencing input was CD8+ T cells from PBMCs. The chain recombines TRBV19 with TRBJ2-2, with D possibly matching TRBD2 (5 bases). The source of this sequence is a human donor with multiple sclerosis. Here the CDR3 DNA reads TGTGCCAGTAGTTTCTCAACGGGGACCGGGGAGCTGTTTTTT. Protein product: CASSFSTGTGELFF. Together with reference TRBV19 and TRBJ2-2, the CDR3 gives the full variable domain: DGGITQSPKYLFRKEGQNVTLSCEQNLNHDAMYWYRQDPGQGLRLIYYSQIVNDFQKGDIAEGYSVSREKKESFPLTVTSAQKNPTAFYLCASSFSTGTGELFFGEGSRLTVL.